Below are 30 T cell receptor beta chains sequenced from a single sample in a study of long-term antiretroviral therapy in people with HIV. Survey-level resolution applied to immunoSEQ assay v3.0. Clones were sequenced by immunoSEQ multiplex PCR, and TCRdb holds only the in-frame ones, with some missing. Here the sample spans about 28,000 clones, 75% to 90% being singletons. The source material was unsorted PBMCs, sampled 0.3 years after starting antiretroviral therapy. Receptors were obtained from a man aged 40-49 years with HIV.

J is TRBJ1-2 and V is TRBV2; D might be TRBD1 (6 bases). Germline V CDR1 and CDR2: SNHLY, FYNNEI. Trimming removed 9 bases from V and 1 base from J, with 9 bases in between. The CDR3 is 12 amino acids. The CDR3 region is CASGGGNYGYTF. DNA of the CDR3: TGTGCCAGTGGGGGCGGTAACTATGGCTACACCTTC.

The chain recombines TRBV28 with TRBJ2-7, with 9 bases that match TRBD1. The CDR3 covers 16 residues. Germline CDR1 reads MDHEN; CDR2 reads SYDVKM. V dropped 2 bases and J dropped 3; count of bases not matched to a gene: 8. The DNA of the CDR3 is TGTGCCAGCAGTTTACTAGTGGGACAGGGCCTCTACGAGCAGTACTTC. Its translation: CASSLLVGQGLYEQYF. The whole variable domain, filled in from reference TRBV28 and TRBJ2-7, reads DVKVTQSSRYLVKRTGEKVFLECVQDMDHENMFWYRQDPGLGLRLIYFSYDVKMKEKGDIPEGYSVSREKKERFSLILESASTNQTSMYLCASSLLVGQGLYEQYFGPGTRLTVT.

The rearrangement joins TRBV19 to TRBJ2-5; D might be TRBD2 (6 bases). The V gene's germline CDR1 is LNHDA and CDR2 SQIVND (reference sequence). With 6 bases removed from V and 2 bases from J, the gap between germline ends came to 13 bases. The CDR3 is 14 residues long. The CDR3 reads CASRGGTGQETQYF. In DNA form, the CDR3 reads TGTGCCAGTAGAGGCGGGACGGGACAAGAGACCCAGTACTTC.

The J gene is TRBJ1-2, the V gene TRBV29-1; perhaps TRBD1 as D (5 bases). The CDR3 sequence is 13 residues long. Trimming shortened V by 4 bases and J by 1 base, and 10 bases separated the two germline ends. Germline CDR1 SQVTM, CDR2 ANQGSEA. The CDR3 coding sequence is TGCAGCGTTGTCCAGGGCCATAACTATGGCTACACCTTC. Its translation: CSVVQGHNYGYTF.

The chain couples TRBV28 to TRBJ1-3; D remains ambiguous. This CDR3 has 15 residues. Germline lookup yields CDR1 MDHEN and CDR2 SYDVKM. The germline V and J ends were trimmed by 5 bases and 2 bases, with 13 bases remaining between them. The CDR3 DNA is TGTGCCAGCAGTCCGGGTGGCTTGGCTGGAAACACCATATATTTT. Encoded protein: CASSPGGLAGNTIYF.

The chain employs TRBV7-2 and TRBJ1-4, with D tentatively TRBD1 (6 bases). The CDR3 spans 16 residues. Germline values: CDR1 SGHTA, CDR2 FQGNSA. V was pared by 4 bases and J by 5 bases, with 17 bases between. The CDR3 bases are TGTGCCAGCAGCTCCGTCCCGGGACAAGTAAATGAAAAACTGTTTTTT. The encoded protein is CASSSVPGQVNEKLFF.

The CDR3 nucleotides are TGTGCCAGCAGCTTTGGACATCCCTCTGGAAACACCATATATTTT. Translated: CASSFGHPSGNTIYF. The rearrangement uses TRBV7-2 and TRBJ1-3, with TRBD1 as a possible D gene (5 bases). Trimming stripped 3 bases from V and 0 bases from J, with 9 bases between. The germline gives CDR1 SGHTA, CDR2 FQGNSA. This CDR3 is built from 15 residues.

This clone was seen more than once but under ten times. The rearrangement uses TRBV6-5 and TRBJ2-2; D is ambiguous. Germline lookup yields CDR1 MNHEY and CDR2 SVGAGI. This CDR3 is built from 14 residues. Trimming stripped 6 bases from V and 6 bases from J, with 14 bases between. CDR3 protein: CASRTGPQAGELFF. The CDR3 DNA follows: TGTGCCAGCAGAACCGGGCCCCAGGCCGGGGAGCTGTTTTTT.

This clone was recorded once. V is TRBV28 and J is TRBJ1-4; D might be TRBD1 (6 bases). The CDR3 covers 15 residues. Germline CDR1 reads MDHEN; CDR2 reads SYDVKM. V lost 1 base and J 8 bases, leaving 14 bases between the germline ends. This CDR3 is CASSLSDRRMEKLFF. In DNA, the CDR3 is TGTGCCAGCAGTTTATCCGACAGGCGGATGGAAAAACTGTTTTTT.

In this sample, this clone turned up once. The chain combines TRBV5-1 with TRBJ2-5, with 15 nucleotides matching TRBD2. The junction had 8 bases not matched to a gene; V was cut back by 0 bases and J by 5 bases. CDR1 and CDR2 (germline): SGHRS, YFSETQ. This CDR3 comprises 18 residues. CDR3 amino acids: CASSLARTSGRGLETQYF. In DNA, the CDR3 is TGCGCCAGCAGCTTGGCCCGGACTAGCGGGAGGGGGCTGGAGACCCAGTACTTC. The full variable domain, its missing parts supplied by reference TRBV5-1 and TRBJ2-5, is KAGVTQTPRYLIKTRGQQVTLSCSPISGHRSVSWYQQTPGQGLQFLFEYFSETQRNKGNFPGRFSGRQFSNSRSEMNVSTLELGDSALYLCASSLARTSGRGLETQYFGPGTRLLVL.

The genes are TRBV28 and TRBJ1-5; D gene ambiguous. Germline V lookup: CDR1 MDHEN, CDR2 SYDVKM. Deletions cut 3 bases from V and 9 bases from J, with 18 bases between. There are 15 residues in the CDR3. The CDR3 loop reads CASSLGHSPSGPQHF. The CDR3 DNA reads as TGTGCCAGCAGTTTGGGCCACTCTCCCTCCGGGCCCCAGCATTTT.

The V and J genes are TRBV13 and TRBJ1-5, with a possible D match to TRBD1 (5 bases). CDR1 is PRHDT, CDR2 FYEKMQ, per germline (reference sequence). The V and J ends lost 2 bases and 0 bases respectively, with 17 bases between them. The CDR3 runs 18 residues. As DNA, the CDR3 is TGTGCCAGCAGCTTACGGTCTCGGGGGGGGGTTAGCAATCAGCCCCAGCATTTT. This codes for CASSLRSRGGVSNQPQHF.

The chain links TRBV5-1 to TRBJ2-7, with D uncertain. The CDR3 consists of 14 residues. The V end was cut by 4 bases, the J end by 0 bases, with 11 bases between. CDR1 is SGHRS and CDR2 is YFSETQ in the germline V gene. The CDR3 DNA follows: TGCGCCAGCAGCCCATCGGGCCACTCCTACGAGCAGTACTTC. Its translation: CASSPSGHSYEQYF.

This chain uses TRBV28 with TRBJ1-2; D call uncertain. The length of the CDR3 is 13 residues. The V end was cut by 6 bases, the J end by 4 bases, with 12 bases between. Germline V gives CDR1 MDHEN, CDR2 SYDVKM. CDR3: CASRPINLYGYTF. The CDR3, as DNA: TGTGCCAGCAGGCCCATCAACCTCTATGGCTACACCTTC.

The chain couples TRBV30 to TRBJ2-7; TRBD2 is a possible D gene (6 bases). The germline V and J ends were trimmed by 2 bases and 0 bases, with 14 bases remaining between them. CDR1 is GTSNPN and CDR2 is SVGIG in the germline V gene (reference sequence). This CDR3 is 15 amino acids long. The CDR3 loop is CAWSSPGLRSYEQYF. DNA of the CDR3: TGTGCCTGGAGTTCTCCGGGACTTCGCTCCTACGAGCAGTACTTC.

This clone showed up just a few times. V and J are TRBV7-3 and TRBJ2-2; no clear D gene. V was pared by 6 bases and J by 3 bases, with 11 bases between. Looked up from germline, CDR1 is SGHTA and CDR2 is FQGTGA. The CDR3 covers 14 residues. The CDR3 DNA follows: TGTGCCAGCAGTCAGGCCGGGCACACCGGGGAGCTGTTTTTT. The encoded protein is CASSQAGHTGELFF.

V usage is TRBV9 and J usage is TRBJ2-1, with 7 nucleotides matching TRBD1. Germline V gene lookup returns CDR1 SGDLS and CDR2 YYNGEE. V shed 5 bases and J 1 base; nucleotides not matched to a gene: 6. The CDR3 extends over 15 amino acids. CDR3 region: CASSKGATSYNEQFF. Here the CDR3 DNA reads TGTGCCAGCAGTAAGGGGGCAACTTCCTACAATGAGCAGTTCTTC.

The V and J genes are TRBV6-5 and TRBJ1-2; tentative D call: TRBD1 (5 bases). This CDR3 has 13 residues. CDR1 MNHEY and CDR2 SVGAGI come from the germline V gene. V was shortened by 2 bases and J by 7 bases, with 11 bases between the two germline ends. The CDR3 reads CASSYDGASGYTF. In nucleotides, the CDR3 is TGTGCCAGCAGTTACGACGGGGCCTCTGGCTACACCTTC.

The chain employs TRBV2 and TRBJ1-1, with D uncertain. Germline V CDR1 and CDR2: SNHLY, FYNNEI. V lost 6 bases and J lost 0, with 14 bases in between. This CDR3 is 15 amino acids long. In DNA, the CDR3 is TGTGCCAGCAGCCCCTGGAGGGAGGTGAACACTGAAGCTTTCTTT. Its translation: CASSPWREVNTEAFF.

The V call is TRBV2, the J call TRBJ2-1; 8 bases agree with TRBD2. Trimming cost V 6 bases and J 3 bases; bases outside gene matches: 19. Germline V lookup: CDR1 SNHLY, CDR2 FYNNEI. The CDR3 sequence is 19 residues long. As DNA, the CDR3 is TGTGCCAGCAGGAACCCTTCCTTAGGAGCGGGAGATATCTACAATGAGCAGTTCTTC. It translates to CASRNPSLGAGDIYNEQFF.

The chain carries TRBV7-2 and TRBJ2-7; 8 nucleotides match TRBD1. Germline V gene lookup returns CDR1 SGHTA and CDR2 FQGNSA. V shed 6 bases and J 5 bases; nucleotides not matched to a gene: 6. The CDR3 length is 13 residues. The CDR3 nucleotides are TGTGCCAGCAGTCCGGACAGGGTAAACGAGCAGTACTTC. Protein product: CASSPDRVNEQYF. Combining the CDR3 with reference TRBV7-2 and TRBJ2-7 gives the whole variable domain GAGVSQSPSNKVTEKGKDVELRCDPISGHTALYWYRQSLGQGLEFLIYFQGNSAPDKSGLPSDRFSAERTGGSVSTLTIQRTQQEDSAVYLCASSPDRVNEQYFGPGTRLTVT.

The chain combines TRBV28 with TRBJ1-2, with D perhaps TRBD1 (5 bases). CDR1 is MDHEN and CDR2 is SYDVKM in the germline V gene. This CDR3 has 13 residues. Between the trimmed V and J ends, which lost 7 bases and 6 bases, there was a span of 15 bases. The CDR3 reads CASTPGLGDGYTF. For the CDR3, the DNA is TGTGCCAGCACCCCCGGGCTGGGGGATGGCTACACCTTC.

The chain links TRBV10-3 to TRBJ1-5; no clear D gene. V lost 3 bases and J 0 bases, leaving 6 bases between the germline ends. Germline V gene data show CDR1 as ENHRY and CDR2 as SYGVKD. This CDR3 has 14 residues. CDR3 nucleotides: TGTGCCATCAGTGAAGGCAGTAGCAATCAGCCCCAGCATTTT. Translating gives CAISEGSSNQPQHF.

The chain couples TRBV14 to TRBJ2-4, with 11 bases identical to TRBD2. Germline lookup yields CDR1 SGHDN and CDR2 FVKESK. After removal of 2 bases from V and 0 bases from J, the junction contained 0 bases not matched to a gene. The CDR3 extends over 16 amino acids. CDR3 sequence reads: CASSQLAGGAKNIQYF. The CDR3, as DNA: TGTGCCAGCAGCCAACTAGCGGGGGGAGCCAAAAACATTCAGTACTTC.

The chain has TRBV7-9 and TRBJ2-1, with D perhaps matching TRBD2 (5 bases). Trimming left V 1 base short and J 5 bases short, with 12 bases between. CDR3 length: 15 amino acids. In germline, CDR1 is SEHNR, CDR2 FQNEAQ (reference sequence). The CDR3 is CASSLDPGLDNEQFF. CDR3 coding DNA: TGTGCCAGCAGCTTAGATCCCGGACTTGACAATGAGCAGTTCTTC.

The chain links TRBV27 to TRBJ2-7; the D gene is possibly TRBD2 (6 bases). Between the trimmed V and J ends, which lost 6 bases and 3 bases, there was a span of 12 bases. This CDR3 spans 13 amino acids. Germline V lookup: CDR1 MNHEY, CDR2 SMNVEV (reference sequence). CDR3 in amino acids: CASSRDSYYEQYF. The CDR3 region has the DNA TGTGCCAGCAGCAGGGACTCCTACTACGAGCAGTACTTC.

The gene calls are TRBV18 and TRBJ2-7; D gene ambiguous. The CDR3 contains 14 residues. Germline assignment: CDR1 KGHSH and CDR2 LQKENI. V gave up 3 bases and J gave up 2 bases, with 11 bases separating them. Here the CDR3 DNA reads TGTGCCAGCTCACCCAGTCCCACTACCTACGAGCAGTACTTC. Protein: CASSPSPTTYEQYF.

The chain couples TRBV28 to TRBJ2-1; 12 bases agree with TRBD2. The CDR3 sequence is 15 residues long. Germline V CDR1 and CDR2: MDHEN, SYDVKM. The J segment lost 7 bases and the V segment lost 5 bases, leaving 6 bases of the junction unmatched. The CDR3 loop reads CASSPGLAGLNEQFF. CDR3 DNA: TGTGCCAGCAGTCCGGGACTAGCGGGCCTAAATGAGCAGTTCTTC.

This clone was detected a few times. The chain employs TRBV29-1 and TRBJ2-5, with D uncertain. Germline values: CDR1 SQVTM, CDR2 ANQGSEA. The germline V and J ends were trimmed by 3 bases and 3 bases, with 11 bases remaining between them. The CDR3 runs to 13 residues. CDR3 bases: TGCAGCGTTGAGATGGACGATAAAGAGACCCAGTACTTC. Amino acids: CSVEMDDKETQYF.

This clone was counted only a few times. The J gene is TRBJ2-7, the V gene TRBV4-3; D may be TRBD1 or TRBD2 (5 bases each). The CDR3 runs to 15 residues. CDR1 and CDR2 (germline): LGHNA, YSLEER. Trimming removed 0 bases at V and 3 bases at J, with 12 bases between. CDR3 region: CASSQERDRNYEQYF. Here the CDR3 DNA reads TGCGCCAGCAGCCAAGAACGGGACCGAAACTACGAGCAGTACTTC.